This entry lists 16 T cell receptor beta chains sequenced from one sample in a study of control samples from healthy donors and cancer patients. Data came from immunoSEQ multiplex PCR; TCRdb stores just in-frame clones and leaves some out. The repertoire holds 120,000 or so clones, roughly 91% seen once, with around 9% in the top ten. Sequenced material: blood. The receptors stem from a man in his forties or fifties in good health.

This chain links TRBV20-1 with TRBJ1-1; no clear D gene. The CDR3 totals 11 residues. Germline V lookup: CDR1 DFQATT, CDR2 SNEGSKA (reference sequence). The V and J ends lost 3 bases and 1 base respectively, with 3 bases between them. CDR3 loop: CSASGNTEAFF. For the CDR3, the DNA is TGCAGTGCTAGTGGGAACACTGAAGCTTTCTTT.

The chain carries TRBV7-2 and TRBJ2-1; tentatively, D is TRBD2 (7 bases). The V end was cut by 2 bases, the J end by 7 bases, with 12 bases between. The CDR3 consists of 14 residues. The V gene's germline CDR1 is SGHTA and CDR2 FQGNSA. CDR3: CASSLWGGWNEQFF. The CDR3 nucleotides read TGTGCCAGCAGCTTATGGGGGGGCTGGAATGAGCAGTTCTTC.

The rearrangement links TRBV25-1 to TRBJ2-3; possibly TRBD1 for D (6 bases). V gave up 2 bases and J gave up 0 bases, with 9 bases separating them. The CDR3 consists of 15 residues. Germline lookup yields CDR1 MGHDK and CDR2 SYGVNS. As DNA, the CDR3 is TGTGCCAGCAGTGAAGGGGGCCCTAGCACAGATACGCAGTATTTT. It translates to CASSEGGPSTDTQYF.

This sequence joins TRBV11-3 and TRBJ2-7, with 7 nucleotides matching TRBD1. Losses at the gene ends were 1 base for V and 7 bases for J; bases not matched to a gene: 10. Per germline, CDR1 SGHNT and CDR2 YENEEA. The length of the CDR3 is 15 residues. Here the CDR3 DNA reads TGTGCCAGCAGCTTAGGACAGGGAGCATCCCAAGAGCAGTACTTC. Protein sequence: CASSLGQGASQEQYF. Looking up the rest from reference TRBV11-3 and TRBJ2-7 gives the full variable domain: EAGVVQSPRYKIIEKKQPVAFWCNPISGHNTLYWYLQNLGQGPELLIRYENEEAVDDSQLPKDRFSAERLKGVDSTLKIQPAELGDSAVYLCASSLGQGASQEQYFGPGTRLTVT.

The gene calls are TRBV18 and TRBJ2-5; D may be TRBD1 or TRBD2 (6 bases each). The CDR3 runs 16 residues. Looked up from germline, CDR1 is KGHSH and CDR2 is LQKENI. V lost 3 bases to trimming and J lost 4 bases, with 18 bases between them. CDR3 DNA sequence: TGTGCCAGCTCACCGCGGGACAAATGGTTGGTAGAGACCCAGTACTTC. Translated: CASSPRDKWLVETQYF.

The CDR3 region is CASSLKVGRGASPLHF. For the CDR3, the DNA is TGCGCCAGCAGCTTGAAGGTCGGCAGGGGGGCTTCACCCCTCCACTTT. This chain uses TRBV5-1 with TRBJ1-6, with 7 nucleotides matching TRBD1. The CDR3 totals 16 residues. Germline values: CDR1 SGHRS, CDR2 YFSETQ. Trimming took 1 base from V and 9 from J; bases not matched to a gene: 10.

The chain recombines TRBV11-2 with TRBJ1-3; 7 bases map to TRBD1. The CDR3 length is 15 residues. Germline V lookup: CDR1 SGHAT, CDR2 FQNNGV. V was clipped by 5 bases and J by 4 bases; unmatched bases: 8. The CDR3 protein is CASSGAGQTGNTIYF. The CDR3 nucleotides read TGTGCCAGCAGCGGGGCGGGACAGACGGGAAACACCATATATTTT.

The chain employs TRBV12-3 or TRBV12-4 and TRBJ2-1; 7 bases map to TRBD1. V was clipped by 5 bases and J by 16 bases; unmatched bases: 14. The CDR3 covers 13 residues. Here the CDR3 reads CASSQTRDSLRFF. In DNA form, the CDR3 reads TGTGCCAGCAGTCAGACCCGGGACAGTTTAAGATTCTTC.

The chain recombines TRBV6-4 with TRBJ2-7; D ambiguous. The CDR3 contains 16 residues. The germline V gene encodes CDR1 MRHNA and CDR2 SNTAGT. With 4 bases removed from V and 2 bases from J, the gap between germline ends came to 18 bases. The CDR3 bases are TGTGCCAGCAGTGGGGATCGGAGAGTTTGGGCCTACGAGCAGTACTTC. It specifies CASSGDRRVWAYEQYF.

The chain employs TRBV27 and TRBJ2-1, with TRBD2 as a possible D gene (5 bases). Trimming cost V 5 bases and J 7 bases, with 12 bases left between them. The V gene's germline CDR1 is MNHEY and CDR2 SMNVEV (reference sequence). The CDR3 is made up of 13 amino acids. The CDR3 sequence is CASSRTPWNEQFF. DNA of the CDR3: TGTGCCAGCAGTAGGACTCCTTGGAATGAGCAGTTCTTC.

The chain recombines TRBV25-1 with TRBJ1-1; D gene ambiguous. The CDR3 loop spans 12 amino acids. Trimming removed 6 bases from V and 0 bases from J, with 5 bases in between. From germline, CDR1 is MGHDK and CDR2 SYGVNS. CDR3 loop: CASRLLNTEAFF. The CDR3 DNA sequence: TGTGCCAGCAGGCTCCTGAACACTGAAGCTTTCTTT.

The rearrangement links TRBV9 to TRBJ1-6; TRBD1 aligns across 9 bases. This CDR3 has 15 residues. Germline V gene data show CDR1 as SGDLS and CDR2 as YYNGEE. Losses at the gene ends were 3 bases for V and 8 bases for J; bases not matched to a gene: 6. CDR3: CASSAQGARYSPLHF. The DNA for the CDR3 is TGTGCCAGCAGCGCACAGGGGGCGAGGTATTCACCCCTCCACTTT.

The count of this clone is one. The V and J genes are TRBV29-1 and TRBJ1-1; D remains unclear. V lost 4 bases to trimming and J lost 5 bases, with 14 bases between them. The CDR3 has 13 amino acids. Germline-derived CDR1 and CDR2 are SQVTM and ANQGSEA. Here the CDR3 reads CSVGRQTATEAFF. The CDR3 DNA follows: TGCAGCGTTGGGCGGCAGACTGCGACTGAAGCTTTCTTT. The complete variable domain, with remaining parts taken from reference TRBV29-1 and TRBJ1-1, reads SAVISQKPSRDICQRGTSLTIQCQVDSQVTMMFWYRQQPGQSLTLIATANQGSEATYESGFVIDKFPISRPNLTFSTLTVSNMSPEDSSIYLCSVGRQTATEAFFGQGTRLTVV.

The chain has TRBV6-5 and TRBJ1-5; D is uncertain. V was shortened by 0 bases and J by 5 bases, with 5 bases between the two germline ends. CDR1 and CDR2 (germline): MNHEY, SVGAGI. There are 13 residues in the CDR3. The CDR3 bases are TGTGCCAGCAGTTACTCAAGGTATCAGCCCCAGCATTTT. Translated: CASSYSRYQPQHF.

The V and J genes are TRBV18 and TRBJ2-1, with D perhaps given as TRBD1 or TRBD2 (5 bases each). Trimming left V 4 bases short and J 0 bases short, with 16 bases between. This CDR3 has 17 amino acids. Germline-derived CDR1 and CDR2 are KGHSH and LQKENI. CDR3 amino acids: CASSLPGLVSSYNEQFF. CDR3 nucleotides: TGTGCCAGCTCACTCCCGGGGCTCGTCAGCTCCTACAATGAGCAGTTCTTC.

This chain connects TRBV3-1 (or the pseudogene TRBV3-2) to TRBJ2-1; D is possibly TRBD2 (6 bases). CDR1 and CDR2 (germline): LGHDT, YNNKEL (reference sequence). Trimming pared 5 bases from V and 3 bases from J, leaving 14 bases between. CDR3 length equals 15 residues. The CDR3 DNA follows: TGTGCCAGCAGCAAAGCGGGTAGGGGCTACAATGAGCAGTTCTTC. Its translation: CASSKAGRGYNEQFF.